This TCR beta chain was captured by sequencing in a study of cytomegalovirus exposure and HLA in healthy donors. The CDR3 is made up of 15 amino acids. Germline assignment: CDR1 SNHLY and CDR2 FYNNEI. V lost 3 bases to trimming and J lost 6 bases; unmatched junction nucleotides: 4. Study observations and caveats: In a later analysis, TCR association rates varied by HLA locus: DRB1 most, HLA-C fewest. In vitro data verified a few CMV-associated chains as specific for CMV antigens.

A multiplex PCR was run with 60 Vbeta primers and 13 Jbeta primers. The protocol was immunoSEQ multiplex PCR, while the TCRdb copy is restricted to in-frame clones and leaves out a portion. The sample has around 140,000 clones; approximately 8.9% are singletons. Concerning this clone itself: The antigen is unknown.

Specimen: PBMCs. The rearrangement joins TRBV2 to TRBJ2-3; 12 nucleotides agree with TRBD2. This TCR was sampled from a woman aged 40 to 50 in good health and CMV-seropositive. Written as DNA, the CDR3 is TGTGCCAGCAGTGATGCTAGCGGGGGGGAGGATACGCAGTATTTT. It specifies CASSDASGGEDTQYF.